The clone carrying this T cell receptor (beta chain) was recorded many times. Its antigen is unknown. These data are taken from a study of T-cell reconstitution after alpha-beta-depleted transplantation in children. Study results and limitations: The study traced high day-60 TCRbeta diversity in some patients to surviving recipient T cells and thymic progenitors.

This sample's TCRbeta library carried unique molecular identifier barcodes. TCRdb fed the PCR reads into MiXCR, producing one record per CDR3 protein. The sample includes about 290,000 distinct CDR3 sequences, around 9.1% seen only once; the top ten take less than 8%. Trimming stripped 2 bases from V and 3 bases from J, with 11 bases between. Germline CDR1 reads SGHNT; CDR2 reads YENEEA. The CDR3 runs 14 residues. This TCR was recovered from a boy under three years old with acute myeloid leukemia, due to receive a stem cell transplant. V is TRBV11-3 and J is TRBJ2-7; the D gene is possibly TRBD1 (6 bases). The source was PBMCs, collected before TCRalphabeta/CD19-depleted stem cell transplant. CDR3 nucleotide sequence: TGTGCCAGCAGCTTAAAGGACAGTGACTACGAGCAGTACTTC. It encodes CASSLKDSDYEQYF.